These 21 T cell receptor beta chains were sequenced from one sample in a study of metastatic and nonmetastatic thyroid tumors. Thyroid surgery was preceded by no treatment in any patient. From the PCR reads, TCRdb re-called clones with MiXCR. Among around 28,000 clones listed, 25% to 35% were seen once. Sequenced material: blood. The receptors were gathered from a female donor with papillary thyroid cancer or a benign thyroid nodule (not recorded which). Some clones in this sample may be carry-over from other donors' samples.

This sequence joins TRBV6-1 and TRBJ2-3; D is unresolved. V lost 7 bases and J 0 bases, leaving 14 bases between the germline ends. The germline CDR1 and CDR2 sequences are MNHNS and SASEGT. The CDR3 contains 15 residues. The CDR3 region has the DNA TGTGCCAGCAACCCCTCTTTGGCAAGCACAGATACGCAGTATTTT. Translated, it gives CASNPSLASTDTQYF.

There are many counts of this clone. The gene calls are TRBV7-9 and TRBJ2-3; tentatively, D is TRBD2 (5 bases). This CDR3 spans 17 amino acids. CDR1 is SEHNR, CDR2 FQNEAQ, per germline (reference sequence). The V gene lost 1 base and the J gene lost 5 bases, with 19 bases spanning the gap. The CDR3 sequence: CASSLGRSVNRGDTQYF. CDR3 nucleotides: TGTGCCAGCAGCTTAGGTCGTAGCGTAAATCGAGGAGATACGCAGTATTTT.

The sample holds a few counts of this clone. This chain uses TRBV10-3 with TRBJ2-1; D possibly corresponds to TRBD1 (6 bases). Looked up from germline, CDR1 is ENHRY and CDR2 is SYGVKD. The CDR3 spans 19 residues. Between the trimmed V and J ends, which lost 4 bases and 3 bases, there was a span of 25 bases. CDR3 sequence: CAISVGTRGGRGIYNEQFF. The CDR3 region has the DNA TGTGCCATCAGTGTCGGGACGAGGGGCGGAAGGGGGATCTACAATGAGCAGTTCTTC.

This clone is a singleton in its sample. The chain links TRBV7-3 to TRBJ2-3; no firm D call. CDR3 length: 17 residues. CDR1 and CDR2 from the germline V gene are SGHTA and FQGTGA. V was trimmed by 1 base and J by 1 base, leaving 15 bases between them. The CDR3 protein is CASSLRLNRLRTDTQYF. The CDR3 nucleotides are TGTGCCAGCAGCTTAAGGTTAAATCGACTGCGCACAGATACGCAGTATTTT.

The rearrangement uses TRBV6-1 and TRBJ2-1, with D possibly TRBD2 on 6 matching bases. Germline assignment: CDR1 MNHNS and CDR2 SASEGT. With 6 bases removed from V and 0 bases from J, the gap between germline ends came to 9 bases. The CDR3 contains 14 residues. The CDR3 sequence: CASRGGDSYNEQFF. CDR3 in DNA: TGTGCCAGCAGAGGCGGGGACTCCTACAATGAGCAGTTCTTC.

This clone was recorded at least ten times. The chain couples TRBV27 to TRBJ1-1; D uncertain. The germline gives CDR1 MNHEY, CDR2 SMNVEV (reference sequence). Trimming took off 3 bases at V and 7 bases at J, with 9 bases between the two ends. This CDR3 region has 12 residues. This CDR3 reads CASSLGFGEAFF. CDR3 bases: TGTGCCAGCAGTTTGGGTTTCGGTGAAGCTTTCTTT.

J is TRBJ1-2 and V is TRBV20-1; D unclear. Germline CDR1 reads DFQATT; CDR2 reads SNEGSKA (reference sequence). V lost 6 bases to trimming and J lost 2 bases, with 16 bases between them. The length of the CDR3 is 14 residues. The CDR3 bases are TGCAGTGCCAACCACGAGGAGACGAACTATGGCTACACCTTC. Translated, it gives CSANHEETNYGYTF.

The J gene is TRBJ2-3, the V gene TRBV2; weak D call: TRBD1 (5 bases). Deletions cut 3 bases from V and 4 bases from J, with 11 bases between. Germline assignment: CDR1 SNHLY and CDR2 FYNNEI. The CDR3 covers 14 residues. The CDR3 DNA follows: TGTGCCAGCAGTGAGGGGCTAGGAGCAGATACGCAGTATTTT. It codes for CASSEGLGADTQYF.

V gene TRBV20-1 combines with J gene TRBJ2-7; 11 bases fit TRBD2. V lost 5 bases and J lost 3; bases outside the gene matches: 6. From germline, CDR1 is DFQATT and CDR2 SNEGSKA (reference sequence). This CDR3 is 14 amino acids long. For the CDR3, the DNA is TGCAGTGCTGTAGCGGGAGGGATGAACTACGAGCAGTACTTC. It encodes CSAVAGGMNYEQYF.

This clone was seen many times. At the DNA level, this CDR3 is encoded by other sequences in the same sample as well. The genes are TRBV7-8 and TRBJ1-1; TRBD1 might be the D (5 bases). V was trimmed by 1 base and J by 1 base, leaving 16 bases between them. This CDR3 region has 17 residues. CDR1 and CDR2 (germline): SGHVS, FQNEAQ. The CDR3 here is CASSLGRVGLSNTEAFF. CDR3 nucleotide sequence: TGTGCCAGCAGCTTAGGCAGGGTGGGCCTATCGAACACTGAAGCTTTCTTT.

This clone occurred many times. J is TRBJ1-5 and V is TRBV20-1, with D tentatively TRBD1 (5 bases). CDR3 length: 15 amino acids. CDR1 and CDR2 (germline): DFQATT, SNEGSKA (reference sequence). The ends were cut back, 5 bases at V and 3 bases at J, with 17 bases in the middle. Here the CDR3 reads CSASTEGLANQPQHF. In nucleotides, the CDR3 is TGCAGTGCTTCCACTGAGGGACTCGCCAATCAGCCCCAGCATTTT.

Written as DNA, the CDR3 is TGTGCCAGCCGACTAGAAGGCGAGCAGTTCTTC. This encodes CASRLEGEQFF. The genes are TRBV6-1 and TRBJ2-1; D is possibly TRBD2 (6 bases). The germline V and J ends were trimmed by 8 bases and 10 bases, with 12 bases remaining between them. The CDR3 sequence is 11 residues long. Germline V lookup: CDR1 MNHNS, CDR2 SASEGT.

The chain recombines TRBV6-1 with TRBJ1-5; D gene unclear. In germline, CDR1 is MNHNS, CDR2 SASEGT. V lost 9 bases to trimming and J lost 5 bases, with 14 bases between them. The CDR3 length is 13 residues. Here the CDR3 reads CASDLEHHQPQHF. The CDR3 nucleotides read TGTGCCAGTGATCTGGAACACCATCAGCCCCAGCATTTT.

The V gene is TRBV11-2, the J gene TRBJ2-3; D is unclear. This CDR3 spans 15 amino acids. V was shortened by 0 bases and J by 0 bases, with 7 bases between the two germline ends. Looked up from germline, CDR1 is SGHAT and CDR2 is FQNNGV. The CDR3 here is CASSLDGGSTDTQYF. CDR3 nucleotides: TGTGCCAGCAGCTTAGACGGCGGAAGCACAGATACGCAGTATTTT.

The table lists this clone with a few counts. The rearrangement links TRBV28 to TRBJ1-6; 7 bases match TRBD1. Germline loops: CDR1 MDHEN, CDR2 SYDVKM. After removal of 1 base from V and 6 bases from J, the junction contained 12 bases not matched to a gene. The CDR3 loop spans 18 amino acids. CDR3 loop: CASSLYVLGGTVNSPLHF. CDR3 nucleotides: TGTGCCAGCAGTTTATATGTCCTGGGGGGGACAGTTAATTCACCCCTCCACTTT.

This clone was recorded at least ten times. The chain links TRBV20-1 to TRBJ2-7, with TRBD1 identical over 7 bases. The J segment lost 5 bases and the V segment lost 0 bases, leaving 1 base of the junction unmatched. CDR3 length equals 12 residues. Germline V lookup: CDR1 DFQATT, CDR2 SNEGSKA (reference sequence). The CDR3 DNA is TGCAGTGCTAGAGACGACAGGGACGAGCAGTACTTC. This encodes CSARDDRDEQYF.

The chain recombines TRBV6-2 or TRBV6-3 with TRBJ2-6; D gene unclear. CDR1 MNHEY and CDR2 SVGEGT come from the germline V gene. Trimming stripped 8 bases from V and 0 bases from J, with 8 bases between. The CDR3 contains 14 residues. The CDR3, as DNA: TGTGCCAGCGCCCGGTCCTCTGGGGCCAACGTCCTGACTTTC. Its protein product is CASARSSGANVLTF.

In its sample, this clone was seen many times. The chain couples TRBV6-7 to TRBJ2-1, with D hard to call. TRBV6-7 is an open reading frame, and its role is uncertain. Trimming stripped 9 bases from V and 8 bases from J, with 11 bases between. This CDR3 spans 11 amino acids. This CDR3 reads CARDGPDEQFF. CDR3 DNA: TGTGCCAGGGACGGGCCGGATGAGCAGTTCTTC.

A note on this clone: This sequence may be a read error, since a much larger clone differs from it by one base. CDR3 amino acids: CASSQAGLAGGNGQFF. CDR3 coding DNA: TGTGCCAGCAGCCAAGCTGGGCTAGCGGGAGGGAATGGGCAGTTCTTC. The genes are TRBV4-2 and TRBJ2-1, with 12 bases aligning to TRBD2. This CDR3 has 16 amino acids. Germline values: CDR1 LGHNA, CDR2 YNFKEQ.

By share of the sample, this clone is medium-sized. The chain links TRBV5-1 to TRBJ2-7; TRBD1 matches 9 bases. The CDR3 sequence is 14 residues long. V shed 3 bases, J shed 3 bases, and the junction held 4 bases outside the gene matches. The V gene's germline CDR1 is SGHRS and CDR2 YFSETQ. CDR3 sequence reads: CASSSGTGIYEQYF. CDR3 coding DNA: TGCGCCAGCAGCTCTGGGACAGGGATCTACGAGCAGTACTTC.

The CDR3 here is CASSYGQLGDYGYTF. Here the CDR3 DNA reads TGTGCCAGCAGTTACGGGCAGCTAGGAGACTATGGCTACACCTTC. The rearrangement links TRBV6-2 or TRBV6-3 to TRBJ1-2; D not certain. The CDR3 is 15 residues long. CDR1 MNHEY and CDR2 SVGEGT come from the germline V gene. The V end was cut by 2 bases, the J end by 3 bases, with 13 bases between.